This TCR beta chain was obtained from a study of early T cells in non-severe SARS-CoV-2 infection. Study-level points and caveats: Matching with VDJdb favored anti-spike CD8 responses (missing private and CD4 specificities).

Unique molecular identifiers tagged individual cDNA molecules. TCRdb independently ran MiXCR on the 5' RACE reads; one entry per CDR3 protein. The table lists tens of thousands of distinct CDR3 sequences, less than 9.5% of them singletons, with approximately 4% in the top ten. V gave up 0 bases and J gave up 6 bases, with 6 bases separating them. CDR3 size: 13 residues. CDR1 is SGHAT, CDR2 FQNNGV, per germline. Note on this clonotype: Its antigen is not known.

Input material: whole blood. The rearrangement links TRBV11-2 to TRBJ1-5; no clear D. The TCR sequence derives from an adult who was a healthcare worker with PCR-confirmed SARS-CoV-2 infection or an uninfected control (not recorded which). The CDR3 coding sequence is TGTGCCAGCAGCTTAGATCAGGCTCAGCCCCAGCATTTT. Protein: CASSLDQAQPQHF. Supplemented by reference TRBV11-2 and TRBJ1-5, the full variable domain reads EAGVAQSPRYKIIEKRQSVAFWCNPISGHATLYWYQQILGQGPKLLIQFQNNGVVDDSQLPKDRFSAERLKGVDSTLKIQPAKLEDSAVYLCASSLDQAQPQHFGDGTRLSIL.